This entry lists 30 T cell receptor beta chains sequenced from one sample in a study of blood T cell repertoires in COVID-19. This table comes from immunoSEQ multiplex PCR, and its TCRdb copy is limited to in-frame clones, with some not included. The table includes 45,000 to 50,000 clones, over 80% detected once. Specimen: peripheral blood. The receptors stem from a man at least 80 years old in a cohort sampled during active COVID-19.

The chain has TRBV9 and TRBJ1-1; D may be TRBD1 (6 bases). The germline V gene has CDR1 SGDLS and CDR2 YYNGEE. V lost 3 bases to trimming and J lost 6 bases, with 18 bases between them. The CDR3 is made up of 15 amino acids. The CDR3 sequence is CASSGREGVGAEAFF. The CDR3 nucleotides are TGTGCCAGCAGCGGGCGGGAGGGGGTCGGAGCTGAAGCTTTCTTT.

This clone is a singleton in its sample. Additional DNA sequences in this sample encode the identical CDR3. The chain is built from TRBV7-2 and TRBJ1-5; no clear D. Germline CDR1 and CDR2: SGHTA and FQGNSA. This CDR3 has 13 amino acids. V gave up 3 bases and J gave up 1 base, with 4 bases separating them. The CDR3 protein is CASSFGSNQPQHF. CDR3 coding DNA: TGTGCCAGCAGCTTCGGGAGCAATCAGCCCCAGCATTTT.

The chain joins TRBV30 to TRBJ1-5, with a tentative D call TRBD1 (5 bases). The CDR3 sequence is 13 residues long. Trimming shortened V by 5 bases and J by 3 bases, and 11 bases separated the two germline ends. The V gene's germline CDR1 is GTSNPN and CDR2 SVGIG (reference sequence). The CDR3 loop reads CAWSGGNNQPQHF. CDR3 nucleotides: TGTGCCTGGTCCGGGGGGAACAATCAGCCCCAGCATTTT. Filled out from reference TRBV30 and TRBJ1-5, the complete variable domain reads SQTIHQWPATLVQPVGSPLSLECTVEGTSNPNLYWYRQAAGRGLQLLFYSVGIGQISSEVPQNLSASRPQDRQFILSSKKLLLSDSGFYLCAWSGGNNQPQHFGDGTRLSIL.

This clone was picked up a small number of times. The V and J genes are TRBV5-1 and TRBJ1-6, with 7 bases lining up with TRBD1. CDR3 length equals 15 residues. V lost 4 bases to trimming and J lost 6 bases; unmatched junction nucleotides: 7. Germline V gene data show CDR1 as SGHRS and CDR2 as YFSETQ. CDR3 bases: TGCGCCAGCAGCCAAACGACAGGGAGTAATTCACCCCTCCACTTT. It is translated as CASSQTTGSNSPLHF.

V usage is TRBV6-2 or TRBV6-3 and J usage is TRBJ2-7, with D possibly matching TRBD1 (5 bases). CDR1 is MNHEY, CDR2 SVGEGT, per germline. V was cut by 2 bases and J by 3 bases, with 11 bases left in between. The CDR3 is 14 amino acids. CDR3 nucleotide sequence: TGTGCCAGCAGTTACATAAGGGGCGGCTACGAGCAGTACTTC. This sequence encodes CASSYIRGGYEQYF.

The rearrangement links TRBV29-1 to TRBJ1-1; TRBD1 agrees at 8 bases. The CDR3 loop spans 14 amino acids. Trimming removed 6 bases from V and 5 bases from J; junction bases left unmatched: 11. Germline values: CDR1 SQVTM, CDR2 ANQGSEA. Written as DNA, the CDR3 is TGCAGCGTGATCCCTGGACAGGGTACAACTGAAGCTTTCTTT. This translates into CSVIPGQGTTEAFF.

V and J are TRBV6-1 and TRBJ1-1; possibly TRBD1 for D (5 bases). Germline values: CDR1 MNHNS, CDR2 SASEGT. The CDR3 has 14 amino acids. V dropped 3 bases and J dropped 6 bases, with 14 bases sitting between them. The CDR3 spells CASSDQAGLAEAFF. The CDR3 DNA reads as TGTGCCAGCAGTGACCAGGCAGGGCTAGCTGAAGCTTTCTTT.

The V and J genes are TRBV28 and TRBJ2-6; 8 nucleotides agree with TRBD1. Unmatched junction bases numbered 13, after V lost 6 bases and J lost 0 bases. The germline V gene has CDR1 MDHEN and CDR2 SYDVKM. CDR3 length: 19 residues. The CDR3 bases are TGTGCCAGCAGCTACTACCTCGGACAGGGCAGCTCTGGGGCCAACGTCCTGACTTTC. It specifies CASSYYLGQGSSGANVLTF.

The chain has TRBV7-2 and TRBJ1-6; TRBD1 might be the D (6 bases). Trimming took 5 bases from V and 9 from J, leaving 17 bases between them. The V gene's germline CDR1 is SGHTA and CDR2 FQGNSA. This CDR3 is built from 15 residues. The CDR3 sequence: CASSRETGGGSPLHF. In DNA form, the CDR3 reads TGTGCCAGCAGCCGTGAGACAGGTGGCGGTTCACCCCTCCACTTT.

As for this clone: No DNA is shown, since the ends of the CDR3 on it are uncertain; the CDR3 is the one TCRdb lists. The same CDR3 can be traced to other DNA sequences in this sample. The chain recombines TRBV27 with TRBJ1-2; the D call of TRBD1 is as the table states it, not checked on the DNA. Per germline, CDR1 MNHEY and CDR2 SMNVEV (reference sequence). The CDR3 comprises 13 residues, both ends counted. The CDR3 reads CASSSGQGYGYTF.

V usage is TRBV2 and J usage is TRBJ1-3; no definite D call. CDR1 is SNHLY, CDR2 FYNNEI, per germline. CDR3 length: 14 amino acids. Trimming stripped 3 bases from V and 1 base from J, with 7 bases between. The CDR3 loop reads CASSDSSSGNTIYF. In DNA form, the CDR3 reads TGTGCCAGCAGTGATTCCAGTTCTGGAAACACCATATATTTT.

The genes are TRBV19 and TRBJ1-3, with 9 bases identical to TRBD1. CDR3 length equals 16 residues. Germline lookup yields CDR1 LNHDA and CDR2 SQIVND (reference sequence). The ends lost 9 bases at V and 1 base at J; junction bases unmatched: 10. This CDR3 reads CASRDRDESSGNTIYF. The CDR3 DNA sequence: TGTGCCAGCCGGGACAGGGATGAAAGTTCTGGAAACACCATATATTTT. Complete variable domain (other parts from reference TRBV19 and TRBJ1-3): DGGITQSPKYLFRKEGQNVTLSCEQNLNHDAMYWYRQDPGQGLRLIYYSQIVNDFQKGDIAEGYSVSREKKESFPLTVTSAQKNPTAFYLCASRDRDESSGNTIYFGEGSWLTVV.

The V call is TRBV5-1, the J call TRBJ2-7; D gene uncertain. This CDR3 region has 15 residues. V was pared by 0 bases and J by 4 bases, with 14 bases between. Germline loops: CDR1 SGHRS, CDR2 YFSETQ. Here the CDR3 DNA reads TGCGCCAGCAGCTTGGACTTTGGGCGTCGGTACGAGCAGTACTTC. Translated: CASSLDFGRRYEQYF.

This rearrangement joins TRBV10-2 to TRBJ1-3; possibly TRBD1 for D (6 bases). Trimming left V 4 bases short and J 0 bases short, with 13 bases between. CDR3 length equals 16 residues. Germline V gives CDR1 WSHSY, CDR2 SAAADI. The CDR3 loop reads CASSVNRESSGNTIYF. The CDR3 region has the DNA TGCGCCAGCAGTGTAAACAGGGAGAGCTCTGGAAACACCATATATTTT.

As DNA, the CDR3 is TGTGCCAGCAGCAGCCAACCCTACAATGAGCAGTTCTTC. Translating it yields CASSSQPYNEQFF. This sequence joins TRBV9 and TRBJ2-1; no clear D. This CDR3 has 13 residues. The germline V gene encodes CDR1 SGDLS and CDR2 YYNGEE. V shed 4 bases and J shed 2 bases, with 7 bases lying between them.

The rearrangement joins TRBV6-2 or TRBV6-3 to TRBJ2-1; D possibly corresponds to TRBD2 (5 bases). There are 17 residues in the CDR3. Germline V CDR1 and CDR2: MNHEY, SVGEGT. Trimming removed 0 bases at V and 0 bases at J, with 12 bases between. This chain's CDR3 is CASSYSRTGSSYNEQFF. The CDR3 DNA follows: TGTGCCAGCAGTTACTCGAGAACGGGGAGCTCCTACAATGAGCAGTTCTTC.

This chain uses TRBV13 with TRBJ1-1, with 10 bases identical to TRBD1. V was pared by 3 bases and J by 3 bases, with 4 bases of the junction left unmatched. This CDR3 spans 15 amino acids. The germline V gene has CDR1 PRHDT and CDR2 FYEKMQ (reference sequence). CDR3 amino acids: CASSLDRGMDTEAFF. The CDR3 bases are TGTGCCAGCAGCTTGGACAGGGGGATGGACACTGAAGCTTTCTTT.

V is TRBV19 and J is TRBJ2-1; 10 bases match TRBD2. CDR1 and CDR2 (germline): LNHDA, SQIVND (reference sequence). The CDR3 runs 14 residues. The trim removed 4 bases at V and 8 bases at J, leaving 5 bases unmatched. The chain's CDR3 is CASSTSGSSDEQFF. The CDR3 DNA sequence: TGTGCCAGTAGTACTAGCGGGAGTTCGGATGAGCAGTTCTTC.

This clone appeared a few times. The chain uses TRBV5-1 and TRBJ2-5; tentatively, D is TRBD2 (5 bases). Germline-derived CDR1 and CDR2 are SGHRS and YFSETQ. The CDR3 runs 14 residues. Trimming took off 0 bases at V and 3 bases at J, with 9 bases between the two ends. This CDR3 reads CASSLGESKETQYF. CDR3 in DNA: TGCGCCAGCAGCTTGGGGGAGTCGAAAGAGACCCAGTACTTC.

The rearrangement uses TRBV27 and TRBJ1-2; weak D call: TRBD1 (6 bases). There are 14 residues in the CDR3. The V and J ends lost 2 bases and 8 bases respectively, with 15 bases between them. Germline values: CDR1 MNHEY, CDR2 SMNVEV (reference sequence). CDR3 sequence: CASSLAGRGGGYTF. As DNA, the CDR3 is TGTGCCAGCAGTTTAGCTGGCAGGGGCGGCGGCTACACCTTC.

CDR3 DNA: TGTGCCAGCAGTTACGACATCTCTGGAAACACCATATATTTT. Protein sequence: CASSYDISGNTIYF. The rearrangement uses TRBV6-2 or TRBV6-3 and TRBJ1-3; D is ambiguous. This CDR3 is 14 amino acids long. CDR1 is MNHEY and CDR2 is SVGEGT in the germline V gene. V was trimmed by 2 bases and J by 0 bases, leaving 5 bases between them.

As DNA, the CDR3 is TGCGCCAGCAGCCAGCGGCTAGGTGGAGAGGATGCAGCCAAAAACATTCAGTACTTC. Residues: CASSQRLGGEDAAKNIQYF. The chain recombines TRBV4-3 with TRBJ2-4; unclear D gene. V shed 3 bases and J shed 0 bases, with 21 bases lying between them. The germline V gene encodes CDR1 LGHNA and CDR2 YSLEER. The CDR3 consists of 19 residues.

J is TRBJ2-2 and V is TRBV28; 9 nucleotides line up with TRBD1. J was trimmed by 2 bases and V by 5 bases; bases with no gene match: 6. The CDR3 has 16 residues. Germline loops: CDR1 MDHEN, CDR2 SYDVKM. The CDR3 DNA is TGTGCCAGCAGTCCTCCGGGACAGGGAAACACCGGGGAGCTGTTTTTT. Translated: CASSPPGQGNTGELFF. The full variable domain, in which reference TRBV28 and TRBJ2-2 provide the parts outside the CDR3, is DVKVTQSSRYLVKRTGEKVFLECVQDMDHENMFWYRQDPGLGLRLIYFSYDVKMKEKGDIPEGYSVSREKKERFSLILESASTNQTSMYLCASSPPGQGNTGELFFGEGSRLTVL.

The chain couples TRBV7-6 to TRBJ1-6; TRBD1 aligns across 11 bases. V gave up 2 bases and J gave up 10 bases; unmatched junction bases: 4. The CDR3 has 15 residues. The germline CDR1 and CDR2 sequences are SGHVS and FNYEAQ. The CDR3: CASSLSGQGGSPLHF. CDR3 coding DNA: TGTGCCAGCAGCTTATCGGGACAGGGGGGCTCACCCCTCCACTTT.

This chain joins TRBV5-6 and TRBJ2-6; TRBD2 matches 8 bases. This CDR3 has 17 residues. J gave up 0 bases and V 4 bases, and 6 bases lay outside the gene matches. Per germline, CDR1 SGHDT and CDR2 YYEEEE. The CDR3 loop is CASSQLGGGSGANVLTF. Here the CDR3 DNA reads TGTGCCAGCAGCCAACTCGGGGGGGGCTCTGGGGCCAACGTCCTGACTTTC.

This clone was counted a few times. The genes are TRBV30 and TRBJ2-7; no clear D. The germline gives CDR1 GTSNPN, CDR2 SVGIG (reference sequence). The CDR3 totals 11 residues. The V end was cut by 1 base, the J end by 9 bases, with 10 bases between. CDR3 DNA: TGTGCCTGGAGTGGAGGTCTTGGGCAGTACTTC. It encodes CAWSGGLGQYF.

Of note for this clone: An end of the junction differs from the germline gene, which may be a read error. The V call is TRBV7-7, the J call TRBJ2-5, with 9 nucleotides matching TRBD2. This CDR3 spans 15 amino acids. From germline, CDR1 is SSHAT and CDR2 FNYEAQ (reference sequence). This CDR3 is CASSLGRTSEETQYF. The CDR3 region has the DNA TGTGCTAGCAGCTTAGGACGGACTAGCGAAGAGACCCAGTACTTC.

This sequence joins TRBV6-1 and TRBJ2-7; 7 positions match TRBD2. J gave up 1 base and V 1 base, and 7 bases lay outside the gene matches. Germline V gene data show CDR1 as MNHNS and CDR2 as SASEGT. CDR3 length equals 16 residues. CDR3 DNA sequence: TGTGCCAGCAGTGAAGGTGTGCTAGCGGAGTCCTACGAGCAGTACTTC. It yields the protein CASSEGVLAESYEQYF.

CDR3 loop: CASSLTGDESGELFF. Written as DNA, the CDR3 is TGTGCCAGCAGCTTAACAGGGGATGAGTCGGGGGAGCTGTTTTTT. V is TRBV7-3 and J is TRBJ2-2; maybe TRBD1 (5 bases). In germline, CDR1 is SGHTA, CDR2 FQGTGA. The ends were cut back, 0 bases at V and 8 bases at J, with 13 bases in the middle. This CDR3 is built from 15 residues.

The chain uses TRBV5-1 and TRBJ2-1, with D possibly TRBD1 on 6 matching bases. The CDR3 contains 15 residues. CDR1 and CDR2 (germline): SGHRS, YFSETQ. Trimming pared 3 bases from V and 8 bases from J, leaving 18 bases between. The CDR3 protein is CASSWTGKGDDEQFF. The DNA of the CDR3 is TGCGCCAGCAGCTGGACGGGTAAGGGGGATGATGAGCAGTTCTTC.